The sequence of this TCR beta chain was determined in a study of blood T cell repertoires in COVID-19. Participants spanned ages roughly 18 to 95 years and resided in roughly 22 US areas. Participant reports of clinical history set cohort assignment. In the source study's methods: From reference gene primer amplification, estimates of nucleated cell counts were derived. Clones were sequenced by immunoSEQ multiplex PCR, and TCRdb holds only the in-frame ones, with some missing. The V and J calls and clone size come from that table; D and trimming were worked out from the DNA. Among around 290,000 clones listed, 89% were seen once. Germline CDR1 reads DFQATT; CDR2 reads SNEGSKA (reference sequence). The CDR3 runs to 14 residues. V lost 3 bases to trimming and J lost 5 bases, with 17 bases between them.

This TCR was recovered from a woman between 40 and 50 years old who had recovered from COVID-19. The rearrangement joins TRBV20-1 to TRBJ2-7, with D perhaps TRBD1 (6 bases). The sequenced sample was PBMCs or T cells enriched from blood (not recorded which). CDR3 amino acids: CSASISQGIHEQYF. The CDR3 DNA is TGCAGTGCTAGTATCAGTCAGGGGATCCACGAGCAGTACTTC.